This T cell receptor (beta chain) is from a study of patients with pleural tuberculosis (dated by TCRdb to 2013 to 2016). This clonotype was seen many times. Its antigen specificity is not known. No base quality information exists; no much larger clone differs at one position. Taken from the germline V gene, the CDR1 and CDR2 loops are MDHEN and SYDVKM. V gives up 6 bases and J gives up 0 bases, and the segment between their germline ends measures 15 bases. The CDR3, from cysteine to phenylalanine, totals 16 residues. Kept here is only the CDR3 DNA, which spans 48 bases and is read in frame from base 1. The run used an Illumina Genome Analyzer IIx. TCRdb cleaned the public reads at Q25 with fastp, built clones with MiXCR and kept in-frame beta chains. Every distinct CDR3 protein forms one entry, paired with its most common genes and DNA. Recorded for this sample are under 30,000 distinct CDR3 sequences; 18% of them occurred a single time. The top ten constitute approximately 3.7% of the sample.

The V gene is TRBV28 and the J gene is TRBJ1-5; the D gene is perhaps TRBD1, from 5 matching bases. The specimen sequenced was peripheral blood. This TCR came from a human donor with pleural tuberculosis. The DNA sequence reads TGTGCCAGCAGATCCCGGCGGGACTATAGCAATCAGCCCCAGCATTTT. Translated, this is CASRSRRDYSNQPQHF.